This TCR beta chain was identified in a study of cytomegalovirus exposure and HLA in healthy donors. Points from the study as a whole: Usually a TCR sequence was rare, but some public TCRs were found in many donors. A few chains tied to CMV proved CMV antigen-specific in vitro.

This clone was observed a few times. What it binds is unknown. Germline V gene data show CDR1 as SGHNT and CDR2 as YYREEE (reference sequence). The CDR3 loop spans 13 amino acids. V was clipped by 10 bases and J by 5 bases; unmatched bases: 9. PCR involved 60 Vbeta and 13 Jbeta primers. Libraries were prepared by immunoSEQ multiplex PCR; TCRdb keeps only in-frame clonotypes and omits some of them. Of 150,000 or so clones in the sample, approximately 85% were seen once. Sequenced sample: PBMCs. The chain combines TRBV5-4 with TRBJ2-7; 10 bases align to TRBD1. This clonotype was sampled from a woman between 18 and 30 years old in good health and CMV-seronegative. Here the CDR3 DNA reads TGTGCCGGCACCGGACAGGGGGGTAACGAGCAGTACTTC. It is translated as CAGTGQGGNEQYF. The variable domain in full, with the rest retrieved from reference TRBV5-4 and TRBJ2-7, is ETGVTQSPTHLIKTRGQQVTLRCSSQSGHNTVSWYQQALGQGPQFIFQYYREEENGRGNFPPRFSGLQFPNYSSELNVNALELDDSALYLCAGTGQGGNEQYFGPGTRLTVT.